This entry lists 29 T cell receptor beta chains sequenced from one sample in a study of control samples from healthy donors and cancer patients. Sequencing was performed with immunoSEQ multiplex PCR; in TCRdb, only in-frame clones are kept and a portion is missing. The data contain 350,000 to 450,000 clones, about 93% of them singletons. The specimen was PBMCs. The receptor source for this set is a man aged 40-50 years with head and neck cancer.

This clone was recorded a few times. The chain couples TRBV7-2 to TRBJ2-5; possible D gene TRBD1, 6 bases. V was pared by 4 bases and J by 4 bases, with 16 bases between. Germline V lookup: CDR1 SGHTA, CDR2 FQGNSA. The CDR3 is made up of 15 amino acids. CDR3: CASSSRGTGRETQYF. The CDR3 DNA reads as TGTGCCAGCAGCTCTAGGGGTACAGGGAGAGAGACCCAGTACTTC.

CDR3 loop: CASRDPMRGYGYTF. The CDR3 bases are TGTGCCAGCAGAGACCCAATGAGGGGCTATGGCTACACCTTC. V and J are TRBV11-2 and TRBJ1-2; a possible D gene is TRBD1 (5 bases). V was pared by 6 bases and J by 4 bases, with 15 bases between. Germline assignment: CDR1 SGHAT and CDR2 FQNNGV. This CDR3 contains 14 residues.

The chain uses TRBV18 and TRBJ1-1, with D unclear. The CDR3 loop spans 12 amino acids. Trimming removed 5 bases at V and 5 bases at J, with 9 bases between. Germline values: CDR1 KGHSH, CDR2 LQKENI. The CDR3 sequence: CASSTEITEAFF. DNA of the CDR3: TGTGCCAGCTCAACCGAGATTACTGAAGCTTTCTTT. The full variable domain, completed using reference TRBV18 and TRBJ1-1, is NAGVMQNPRHLVRRRGQEARLRCSPMKGHSHVYWYRQLPEEGLKFMVYLQKENIIDESGMPKERFSAEFPKEGPSILRIQQVVRGDSAAYFCASSTEITEAFFGQGTRLTVV.

V and J are TRBV5-1 and TRBJ2-7; 7 nucleotides line up with TRBD1. Trimming took 4 bases from V and 2 from J; bases not matched to a gene: 12. The CDR3 runs to 16 residues. Germline V gene sequence: CDR1 SGHRS, CDR2 YFSETQ. CDR3 nucleotides: TGCGCCAGCAGCCCCGTTCGGCAGGGGGTCACCTACGAGCAGTACTTC. It encodes CASSPVRQGVTYEQYF.

In DNA form, the CDR3 reads TGTGCCAGCAGTGAAGGGCTGGAGCCCCAGCATTTT. It is translated as CASSEGLEPQHF. V gene TRBV6-1 combines with J gene TRBJ1-5, with no clear D. The CDR3 contains 12 residues. In germline, CDR1 is MNHNS, CDR2 SASEGT. Trimming left V 1 base short and J 8 bases short, with 6 bases between.

This clone has a single count. V usage is TRBV11-3 and J usage is TRBJ1-1; D is perhaps TRBD1 (5 bases). The length of the CDR3 is 15 residues. V was clipped by 5 bases and J by 1 base, with 14 bases between them. Germline values: CDR1 SGHNT, CDR2 YENEEA. CDR3 residues: CASSPRSGPNTEAFF. The DNA for the CDR3 is TGTGCCAGCAGCCCTCGGTCGGGACCGAACACTGAAGCTTTCTTT.

The rearrangement joins TRBV11-2 to TRBJ2-7; D possibly corresponds to TRBD1 (6 bases). The V end lost 4 bases, the J end lost 4 bases, and 14 bases lay between the germline ends. CDR1 and CDR2 (germline): SGHAT, FQNNGV. CDR3 length: 14 residues. This chain's CDR3 is CASSSDRWTYEQYF. CDR3 sequence (DNA): TGTGCCAGCAGCTCCGACAGGTGGACGTACGAGCAGTACTTC.

V usage is TRBV18 and J usage is TRBJ1-5; 9 nucleotides match TRBD1. This CDR3 has 16 residues. Germline V gene lookup returns CDR1 KGHSH and CDR2 LQKENI. V was pared by 3 bases and J by 4 bases, with 7 bases of the junction left unmatched. CDR3 amino acids: CASSPGRTGVNQPQHF. The DNA of the CDR3 is TGTGCCAGCTCACCTGGACGGACAGGGGTAAATCAGCCCCAGCATTTT. The variable domain in full, completed from reference TRBV18 and TRBJ1-5, reads NAGVMQNPRHLVRRRGQEARLRCSPMKGHSHVYWYRQLPEEGLKFMVYLQKENIIDESGMPKERFSAEFPKEGPSILRIQQVVRGDSAAYFCASSPGRTGVNQPQHFGDGTRLSIL.

The chain has TRBV21-1 and TRBJ1-2; the table's D call TRBD1 went unverified against the DNA. TRBV21-1 is shown as a pseudogene. There are 18 residues in the CDR3. The DNA for the CDR3 is TGTGCCAGCAGCAGGAATGTGGCAGGGGGATTGGGTAACTATGGCTACACCTTC. Its protein is CASSRNVAGGLGNYGYTF.

J is TRBJ1-5 and V is TRBV27, with 7 bases that match TRBD1. In germline, CDR1 is MNHEY, CDR2 SMNVEV (reference sequence). The CDR3 consists of 17 residues. J was trimmed by 3 bases and V by 4 bases; bases with no gene match: 12. The CDR3 DNA follows: TGTGCCAGCAGTTCATTAGGTCGGGACAGTGACAATCAGCCCCAGCATTTT. Amino acids: CASSSLGRDSDNQPQHF.

The chain has TRBV9 and TRBJ2-1, with 8 positions matching TRBD2. CDR3 size: 16 residues. CDR1 is SGDLS, CDR2 YYNGEE, per germline. Trimming removed 3 bases from V and 4 bases from J; junction bases left unmatched: 9. This CDR3 is CASSGVGLGVYNEQFF. The CDR3 bases are TGTGCCAGCAGCGGGGTGGGACTAGGGGTTTACAATGAGCAGTTCTTC. Filled out from reference TRBV9 and TRBJ2-1, the complete variable domain reads DSGVTQTPKHLITATGQRVTLRCSPRSGDLSVYWYQQSLDQGLQFLIQYYNGEERAKGNILERFSAQQFPDLHSELNLSSLELGDSALYFCASSGVGLGVYNEQFFGPGTRLTVL.

This chain uses TRBV9 with TRBJ2-1; 10 nucleotides agree with TRBD2. Germline V CDR1 and CDR2: SGDLS, YYNGEE. The V segment lost 3 bases and the J segment 5 bases; nucleotides outside the gene matches: 8. The CDR3 extends over 16 amino acids. Here the CDR3 reads CASSAKLAGMNNEQFF. The CDR3 nucleotides are TGTGCCAGCAGCGCCAAACTAGCGGGGATGAACAATGAGCAGTTCTTC.

The chain recombines TRBV27 with TRBJ1-5; D call uncertain. This CDR3 is 15 amino acids long. The ends were cut back, 0 bases at V and 4 bases at J, with 10 bases in the middle. The germline V gene encodes CDR1 MNHEY and CDR2 SMNVEV (reference sequence). CDR3 residues: CASSLSMSVNQPQHF. DNA of the CDR3: TGTGCCAGCAGTTTATCGATGTCAGTAAATCAGCCCCAGCATTTT.

J is TRBJ2-1 and V is TRBV18, with a possible D match to TRBD1 (6 bases). The germline V gene encodes CDR1 KGHSH and CDR2 LQKENI. The V and J ends lost 0 bases and 8 bases respectively, with 23 bases between them. The CDR3 covers 18 residues. CDR3 sequence: CASSPPVRPGDTSDEQFF. The CDR3 DNA is TGTGCCAGCTCACCACCGGTCAGGCCCGGGGACACGTCCGATGAGCAGTTCTTC.

This clone was observed once. This rearrangement joins TRBV6-2 or TRBV6-3 to TRBJ2-3; TRBD1 aligns across 7 bases. Germline V lookup: CDR1 MNHEY, CDR2 SVGEGT. There are 15 residues in the CDR3. The J segment lost 6 bases and the V segment lost 3 bases, leaving 9 bases of the junction unmatched. The CDR3 DNA reads TGTGCCAGCAGTTATCAACAGGGGTTCGGGGATACGCAGTATTTT. Amino acids: CASSYQQGFGDTQYF.

Only one count was recorded for this clone. The genes are TRBV10-3 and TRBJ1-1, with 9 bases fitting TRBD1. The CDR3 covers 14 residues. Trimming cost V 5 bases and J 6 bases; bases outside gene matches: 7. Per the germline V gene, CDR1 is ENHRY and CDR2 is SYGVKD. The CDR3 DNA is TGTGCCATCAGTATCCAGACAGGGGGTTCTGAAGCTTTCTTT. Translating it yields CAISIQTGGSEAFF.

The chain couples TRBV4-3 to TRBJ1-4; D is possibly TRBD1 (5 bases). With 0 bases removed from V and 0 bases from J, the gap between germline ends came to 17 bases. The CDR3 is 19 amino acids. Germline V gene lookup returns CDR1 LGHNA and CDR2 YSLEER. DNA for the CDR3: TGCGCCAGCAGCCAAGATCTCGGGGCCTCCCTAGCAACTAATGAAAAACTGTTTTTT. Protein: CASSQDLGASLATNEKLFF.

This clone was seen just once. The J gene is TRBJ1-4, the V gene TRBV28, with a weak D call TRBD1 (6 bases). With 6 bases removed from V and 8 bases from J, the gap between germline ends came to 19 bases. The CDR3 has 15 amino acids. Germline CDR1 MDHEN, CDR2 SYDVKM. CDR3: CASRKQGGPREKLFF. CDR3 coding DNA: TGTGCCAGCAGAAAACAGGGCGGGCCTAGAGAAAAACTGTTTTTT. Using reference TRBV28 and TRBJ1-4 for the parts outside the CDR3, the full variable domain is DVKVTQSSRYLVKRTGEKVFLECVQDMDHENMFWYRQDPGLGLRLIYFSYDVKMKEKGDIPEGYSVSREKKERFSLILESASTNQTSMYLCASRKQGGPREKLFFGSGTQLSVL.

V gene TRBV25-1 combines with J gene TRBJ1-1; D is unresolved. The CDR3 consists of 14 residues. Per germline, CDR1 MGHDK and CDR2 SYGVNS. The ends were cut back, 4 bases at V and 4 bases at J, with 13 bases in the middle. CDR3 protein: CASSVTLAGTEAFF. CDR3 in DNA: TGTGCCAGCAGTGTGACGTTGGCGGGCACTGAAGCTTTCTTT.

The chain is built from TRBV11-2 and TRBJ1-1; unclear D gene. Germline lookup yields CDR1 SGHAT and CDR2 FQNNGV. V was shortened by 2 bases and J by 3 bases, with 16 bases between the two germline ends. The CDR3 totals 16 residues. The CDR3 here is CASSLSGARGYTEAFF. CDR3 sequence (DNA): TGTGCCAGCAGCTTATCGGGAGCCAGAGGGTACACTGAAGCTTTCTTT.

The chain has TRBV29-1 and TRBJ1-2; perhaps TRBD1 as D (6 bases). The CDR3 sequence is 11 residues long. Per germline, CDR1 SQVTM and CDR2 ANQGSEA. Between the trimmed V and J ends, which lost 4 bases and 3 bases, there was a span of 6 bases. CDR3 nucleotide sequence: TGCAGCGTTGGACAGGACTATGGCTACACCTTC. This sequence encodes CSVGQDYGYTF.

The chain combines TRBV10-3 with TRBJ2-3; perhaps TRBD2 as D (5 bases). Germline V gives CDR1 ENHRY, CDR2 SYGVKD. The CDR3 loop spans 14 amino acids. V lost 5 bases, J lost 0 bases, and 9 bases lay in between. CDR3 sequence (DNA): TGTGCCATCAGTCAAGCGGCTAGCACAGATACGCAGTATTTT. It encodes CAISQAASTDTQYF.

This rearrangement joins TRBV14 to TRBJ1-3; D not certain. The CDR3 runs 12 residues. Trimming removed 4 bases from V and 6 bases from J, with 7 bases in between. In germline, CDR1 is SGHDN, CDR2 FVKESK. The CDR3 nucleotides are TGTGCCAGCAGCCGAGTTGTAAACACCATATATTTT. It translates to CASSRVVNTIYF.

This clone occurred once. This chain links TRBV20-1 with TRBJ2-5; D is ambiguous. Germline lookup yields CDR1 DFQATT and CDR2 SNEGSKA (reference sequence). V was trimmed by 5 bases and J by 3 bases, leaving 7 bases between them. CDR3 size: 11 residues. This CDR3 is CSAPMEETQYF. The CDR3 DNA follows: TGCAGTGCTCCAATGGAAGAGACCCAGTACTTC.

In DNA form, the CDR3 reads TGTGCCAGCAGCTTGGGGCAGAACTATGGCTACACCTTC. This encodes CASSLGQNYGYTF. V and J are TRBV5-6 and TRBJ1-2; D gene uncertain. The ends were cut back, 0 bases at V and 2 bases at J, with 5 bases in the middle. The germline gives CDR1 SGHDT, CDR2 YYEEEE. The CDR3 is made up of 13 amino acids.

J is TRBJ2-3 and V is TRBV7-3; the match to TRBD2 covers 14 bases. J gave up 5 bases and V 3 bases, and 4 bases lay outside the gene matches. The CDR3 is made up of 16 amino acids. The V gene's germline CDR1 is SGHTA and CDR2 FQGTGA. CDR3 sequence: CASSLQTSGGEDTQYF. The CDR3 DNA reads TGTGCCAGCAGCTTGCAGACTAGCGGGGGGGAAGATACGCAGTATTTT. Based on the CDR3 plus reference TRBV7-3 and TRBJ2-3, the full variable domain is GAGVSQTPSNKVTEKGKYVELRCDPISGHTALYWYRQSLGQGPEFLIYFQGTGAADDSGLPNDRFFAVRPEGSVSTLKIQRTERGDSAVYLCASSLQTSGGEDTQYFGPGTRLTVL.

The chain links TRBV20-1 to TRBJ2-7; 10 nucleotides line up with TRBD1. V shed 3 bases and J 6 bases; nucleotides not matched to a gene: 8. The CDR3 extends over 14 amino acids. Germline CDR1 DFQATT, CDR2 SNEGSKA (reference sequence). CDR3: CSASSGTGAGEQYF. The CDR3 nucleotides are TGCAGTGCTAGTTCCGGGACAGGGGCGGGCGAGCAGTACTTC.

This rearrangement joins TRBV6-5 to TRBJ2-1; 8 nucleotides line up with TRBD2. V gave up 8 bases and J gave up 10 bases; unmatched junction bases: 13. CDR1 MNHEY and CDR2 SVGAGI come from the germline V gene. This CDR3 has 14 residues. The CDR3 region has the DNA TGTGCCAGCGAAACCAGCGGGGGACTCTGGGAGCAGTTCTTC. Its protein is CASETSGGLWEQFF.

V and J are TRBV29-1 and TRBJ1-2; 8 bases are a match to TRBD1. Germline lookup yields CDR1 SQVTM and CDR2 ANQGSEA. This CDR3 is built from 14 residues. The ends lost 4 bases at V and 9 bases at J; junction bases unmatched: 13. The DNA for the CDR3 is TGCAGCGTTGTTGAAGAACGGACAGGGTATAGCTACACCTTC. It specifies CSVVEERTGYSYTF.